The clone carrying this T cell receptor beta chain was counted ten times or more. The antigen is undetermined. CDR3 size: 14 residues. V was cut by 4 bases and J by 1 base, with 9 bases left in between. The germline V gene encodes CDR1 SGHRS and CDR2 YFSETQ. Unique molecular identifiers tagged individual cDNA molecules. TCRdb re-called the 5' RACE reads with MiXCR, one entry per CDR3 protein. The sample shows around 70,000 distinct CDR3 sequences, roughly 10% of them seen only once. This sample stems from a study of early T cells in non-severe SARS-CoV-2 infection. Study information: Alpha and beta chains were unpaired, from unsorted whole-blood bulk RNA.

Study-wide points: Lookups in VDJdb leaned toward anti-spike CD8 responses and missed private and CD4 specificities.

Sample: whole blood, taken at baseline. This sequence joins TRBV5-1 and TRBJ1-5; D is unresolved. The clonotype was recovered from an adult who was a healthcare worker with PCR-confirmed SARS-CoV-2 infection or an uninfected control (not recorded which). The CDR3 is CASSPDPSNQPQHF. CDR3 nucleotides: TGCGCCAGCAGCCCCGATCCAAGCAATCAGCCCCAGCATTTT.